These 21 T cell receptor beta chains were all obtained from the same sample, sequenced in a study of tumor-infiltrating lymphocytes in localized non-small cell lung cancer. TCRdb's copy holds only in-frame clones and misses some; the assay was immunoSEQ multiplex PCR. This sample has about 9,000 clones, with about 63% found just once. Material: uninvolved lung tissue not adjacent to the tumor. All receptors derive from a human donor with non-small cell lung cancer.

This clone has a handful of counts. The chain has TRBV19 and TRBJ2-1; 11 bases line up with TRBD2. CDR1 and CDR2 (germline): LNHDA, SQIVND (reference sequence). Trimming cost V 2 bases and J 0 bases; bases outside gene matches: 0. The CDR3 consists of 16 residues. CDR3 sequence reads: CASSILAGGSYNEQFF. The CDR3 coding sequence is TGTGCCAGTAGTATACTAGCGGGAGGCTCCTACAATGAGCAGTTCTTC. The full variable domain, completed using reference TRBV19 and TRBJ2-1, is DGGITQSPKYLFRKEGQNVTLSCEQNLNHDAMYWYRQDPGQGLRLIYYSQIVNDFQKGDIAEGYSVSREKKESFPLTVTSAQKNPTAFYLCASSILAGGSYNEQFFGPGTRLTVL.

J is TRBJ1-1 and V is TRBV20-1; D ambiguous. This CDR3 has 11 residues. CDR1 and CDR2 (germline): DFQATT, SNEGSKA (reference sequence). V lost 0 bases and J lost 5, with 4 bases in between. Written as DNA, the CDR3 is TGCAGTGCTAGAGATCAGACTGAAGCTTTCTTT. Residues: CSARDQTEAFF.

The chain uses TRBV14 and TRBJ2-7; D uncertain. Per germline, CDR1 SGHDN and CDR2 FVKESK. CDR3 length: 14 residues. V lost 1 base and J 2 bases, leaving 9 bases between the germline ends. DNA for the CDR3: TGTGCCAGCAGCCAAGTTGGCATTCCCTACGAGCAGTACTTC. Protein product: CASSQVGIPYEQYF.

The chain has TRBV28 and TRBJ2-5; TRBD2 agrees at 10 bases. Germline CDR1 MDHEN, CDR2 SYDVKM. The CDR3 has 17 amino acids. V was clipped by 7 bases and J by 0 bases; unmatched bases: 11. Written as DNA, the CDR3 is TGTGCCAGCACCGCCGGGACTAGCGTTCAGTACCAAGAGACCCAGTACTTC. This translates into CASTAGTSVQYQETQYF.

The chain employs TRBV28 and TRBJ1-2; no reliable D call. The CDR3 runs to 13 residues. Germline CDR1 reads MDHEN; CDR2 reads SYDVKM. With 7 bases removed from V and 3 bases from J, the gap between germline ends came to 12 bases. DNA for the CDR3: TGTGCCAGCAACGCCGGAGAGTACTATGGCTACACCTTC. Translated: CASNAGEYYGYTF.

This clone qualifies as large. Here the CDR3 DNA reads TGTGCCAGCAGCTTAGCGCAAGCAGCCTCTGGAAACACCATATATTTT. Protein product: CASSLAQAASGNTIYF. The chain combines TRBV7-2 with TRBJ1-3; D ambiguous. The CDR3 has 16 residues. With 0 bases removed from V and 0 bases from J, the gap between germline ends came to 9 bases. Germline lookup yields CDR1 SGHTA and CDR2 FQGNSA.

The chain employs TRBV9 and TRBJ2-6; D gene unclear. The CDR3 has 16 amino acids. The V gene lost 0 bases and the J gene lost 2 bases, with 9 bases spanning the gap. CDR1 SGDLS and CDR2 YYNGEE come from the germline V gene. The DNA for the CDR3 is TGTGCCAGCAGCGTAGGAGTAGGCCCTGGGGCCAACGTCCTGACTTTC. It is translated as CASSVGVGPGANVLTF.

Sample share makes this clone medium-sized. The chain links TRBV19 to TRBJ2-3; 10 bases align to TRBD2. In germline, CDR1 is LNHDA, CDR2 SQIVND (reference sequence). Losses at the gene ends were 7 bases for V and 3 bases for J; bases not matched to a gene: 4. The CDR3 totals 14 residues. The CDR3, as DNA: TGTGCCAGTACCACTAGCGGGAATACAGATACGCAGTATTTT. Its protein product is CASTTSGNTDTQYF.

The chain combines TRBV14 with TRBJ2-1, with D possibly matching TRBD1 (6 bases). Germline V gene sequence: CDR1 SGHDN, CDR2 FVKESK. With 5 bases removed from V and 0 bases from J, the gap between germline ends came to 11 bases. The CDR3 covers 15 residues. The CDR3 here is CASSFGQFSYNEQFF. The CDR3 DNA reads TGTGCCAGCAGCTTTGGACAGTTCTCCTACAATGAGCAGTTCTTC.

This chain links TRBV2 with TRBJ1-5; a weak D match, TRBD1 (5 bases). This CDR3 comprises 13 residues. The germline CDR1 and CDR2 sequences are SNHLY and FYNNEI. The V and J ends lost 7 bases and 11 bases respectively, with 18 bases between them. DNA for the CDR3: TGTGCCAGCACCTGGGATGGGGGAGGGGCCCAGCATTTT. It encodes CASTWDGGGAQHF.

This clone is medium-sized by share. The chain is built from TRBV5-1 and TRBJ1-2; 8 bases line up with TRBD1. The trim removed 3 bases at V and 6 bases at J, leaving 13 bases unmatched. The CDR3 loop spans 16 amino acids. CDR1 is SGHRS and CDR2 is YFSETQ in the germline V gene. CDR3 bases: TGCGCCAGCAGCTACACCACGGACAGGGCGAGGGATGGCTACACCTTC. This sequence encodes CASSYTTDRARDGYTF.

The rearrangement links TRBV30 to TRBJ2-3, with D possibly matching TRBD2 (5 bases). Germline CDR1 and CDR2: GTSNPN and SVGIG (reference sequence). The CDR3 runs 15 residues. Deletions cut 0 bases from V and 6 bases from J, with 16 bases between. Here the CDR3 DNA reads TGTGCCTGGAGTGTGAGGCGGGCTTTCTGGGATACGCAGTATTTT. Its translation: CAWSVRRAFWDTQYF.

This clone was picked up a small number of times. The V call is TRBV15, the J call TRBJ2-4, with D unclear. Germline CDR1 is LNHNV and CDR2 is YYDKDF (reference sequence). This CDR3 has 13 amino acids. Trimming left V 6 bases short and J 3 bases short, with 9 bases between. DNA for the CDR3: TGTGCCACCAGTGGGTCAGACAAAAACATTCAGTACTTC. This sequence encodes CATSGSDKNIQYF. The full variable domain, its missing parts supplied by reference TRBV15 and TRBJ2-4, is DAMVIQNPRYQVTQFGKPVTLSCSQTLNHNVMYWYQQKSSQAPKLLFHYYDKDFNNEADTPDNFQSRRPNTSFCFLDIRSPGLGDTAMYLCATSGSDKNIQYFGAGTRLSVL.

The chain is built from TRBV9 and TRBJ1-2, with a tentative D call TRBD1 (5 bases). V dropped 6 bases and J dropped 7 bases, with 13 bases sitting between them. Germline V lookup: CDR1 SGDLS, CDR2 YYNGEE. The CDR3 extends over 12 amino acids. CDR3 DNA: TGTGCCAGCATGGGGGGAGCGAGTGGCTACACCTTC. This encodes CASMGGASGYTF.

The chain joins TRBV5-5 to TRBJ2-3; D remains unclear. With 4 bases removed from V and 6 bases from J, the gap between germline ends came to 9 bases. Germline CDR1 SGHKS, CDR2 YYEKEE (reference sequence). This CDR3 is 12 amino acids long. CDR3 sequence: CASSLAVDTQYF. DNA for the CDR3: TGTGCCAGCAGCCTCGCAGTGGATACGCAGTATTTT.

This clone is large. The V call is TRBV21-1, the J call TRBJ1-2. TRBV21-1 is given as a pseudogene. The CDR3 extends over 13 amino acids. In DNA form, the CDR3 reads TGTGCCAGCCAAAGAGAGGGGACTTATGGCTACACCTTC. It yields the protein CASQREGTYGYTF.

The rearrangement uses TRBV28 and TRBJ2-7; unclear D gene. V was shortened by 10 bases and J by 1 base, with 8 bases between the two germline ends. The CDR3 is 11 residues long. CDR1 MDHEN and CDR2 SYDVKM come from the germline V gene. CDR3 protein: CATQRSYEQYF. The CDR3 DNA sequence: TGTGCCACCCAGAGGTCCTACGAGCAGTACTTC.

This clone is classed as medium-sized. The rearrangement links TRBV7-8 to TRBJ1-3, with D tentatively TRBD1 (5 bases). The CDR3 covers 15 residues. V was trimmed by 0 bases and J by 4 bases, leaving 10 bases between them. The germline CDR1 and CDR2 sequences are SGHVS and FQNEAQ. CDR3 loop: CASSLAGVGGNTIYF. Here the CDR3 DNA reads TGTGCCAGCAGCTTAGCAGGGGTCGGAGGAAACACCATATATTTT. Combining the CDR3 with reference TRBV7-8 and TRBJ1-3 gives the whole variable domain GAGVSQSPRYKVAKRGQDVALRCDPISGHVSLFWYQQALGQGPEFLTYFQNEAQLDKSGLPSDRFFAERPEGSVSTLKIQRTQQEDSAVYLCASSLAGVGGNTIYFGEGSWLTVV.

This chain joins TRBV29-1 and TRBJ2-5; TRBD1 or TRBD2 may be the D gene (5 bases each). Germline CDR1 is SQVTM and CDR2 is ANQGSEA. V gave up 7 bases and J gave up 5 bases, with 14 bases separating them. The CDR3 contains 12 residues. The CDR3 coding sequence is TGCAGCGCCGGGACCCAACGGGAGACCCAGTACTTC. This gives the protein CSAGTQRETQYF.

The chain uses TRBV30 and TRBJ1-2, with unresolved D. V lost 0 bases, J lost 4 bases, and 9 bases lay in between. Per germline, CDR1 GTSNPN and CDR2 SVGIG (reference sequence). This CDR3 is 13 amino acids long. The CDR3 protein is CAWSVEPVYGYTF. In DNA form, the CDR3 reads TGTGCCTGGAGTGTAGAGCCAGTCTATGGCTACACCTTC.

This CDR3 reads CASSQSGEQYF. The CDR3, as DNA: TGCGCCAGCAGTCAATCGGGAGAGCAGTACTTC. The chain is built from TRBV23-1 and TRBJ2-7, with D unclear. TRBV23-1 is sorted into the ORF group, with uncertain function. Trimming took 0 bases from V and 7 from J, leaving 4 bases between them. The CDR3 runs 11 residues.